This TCR beta chain was identified in a study of T cells in Graves' hyperthyroidism and ophthalmopathy. Study results and caveats: Ophthalmopathy was distinguished from stable hyperthyroidism by 13 V-J signatures.

This clonotype was seen repeatedly, ten times or more. What it binds is unknown. Template material for amplifying TCR beta CDR3 regions consisted of RNA transcripts. First-round RT-PCR of the TCR CDR3 relied on the HTBI primer set. A single record per CDR3 protein comes from TCRdb applying MiXCR to the multiplex PCR reads. The sample lists 350,000 or so distinct CDR3 sequences, 15% to 20% occurring once. Sequenced: blood. This sequence originates from a woman between 35 and 50 years old with Graves' ophthalmopathy.

CDR3 nucleotides: TGTGCCAGCAGCTTAAGTGGGAGCGGTTACAATGAGCAGTTCTTC. This gives the protein CASSLSGSGYNEQFF. The V and J genes are TRBV11-2 and TRBJ2-1; D is perhaps TRBD2 (5 bases). The CDR3 covers 15 residues. Germline V lookup: CDR1 SGHAT, CDR2 FQNNGV. V dropped 2 bases and J dropped 4 bases, with 12 bases sitting between them.